Below, 3 T cell receptor beta chains from the same sample are listed, as sequenced in a study of vaccination effects on CD4 cells after COVID-19. Sequencing in the ViraFEST assay came after antigen-specific CD4+ T cells had been expanded with viral peptide pools, which were used to stimulate PBMC. Upon completion of roughly ten days in culture, CD4+ T cells were isolated. Vaccine administered to participants consisted of two doses of either BNT162b2 or mRNA-1273. Sequenced by immunoSEQ multiplex PCR; TCRdb stores in-frame clones only, minus some. The repertoire holds approximately 23,000 clones, with more than 60% as singletons. These receptors have no identified antigens. Sequencing was performed on CD4+ T cells from PBMCs cultured with SARS-CoV-2 spike peptides, taken after COVID-19 vaccination. The receptor set was obtained from a human donor who received a COVID-19 vaccine.

The V and J genes are TRBV6-1 and TRBJ2-3, with 7 bases lining up with TRBD1. J lost 6 bases, V lost 0 bases, and 6 bases had no gene match. CDR3 length: 15 amino acids. Per germline, CDR1 MNHNS and CDR2 SASEGT. The CDR3 nucleotides are TGTGCCAGCAGTGAAGCGGACAGGCTCCGCGATACGCAGTATTTT. This sequence encodes CASSEADRLRDTQYF.

This chain uses TRBV5-1 with TRBJ1-1, with a tentative D call TRBD1 (6 bases). V was cut by 4 bases and J by 5 bases, with 12 bases left in between. CDR1 and CDR2 (germline): SGHRS, YFSETQ. CDR3 length equals 13 residues. Written as DNA, the CDR3 is TGCGCCAGCAGCCGTCTCGACAGGACTGAAGCTTTCTTT. Its protein is CASSRLDRTEAFF. Filled out from reference TRBV5-1 and TRBJ1-1, the complete variable domain reads KAGVTQTPRYLIKTRGQQVTLSCSPISGHRSVSWYQQTPGQGLQFLFEYFSETQRNKGNFPGRFSGRQFSNSRSEMNVSTLELGDSALYLCASSRLDRTEAFFGQGTRLTVV.

V is TRBV29-1 and J is TRBJ2-5, with TRBD1 as a possible D gene (5 bases). Trimming took 5 bases from V and 2 from J, leaving 12 bases between them. Per the germline V gene, CDR1 is SQVTM and CDR2 is ANQGSEA. The CDR3 covers 13 residues. CDR3 in DNA: TGCAGCGTTAGAAGGGGATTACAAGAGACCCAGTACTTC. It yields the protein CSVRRGLQETQYF.